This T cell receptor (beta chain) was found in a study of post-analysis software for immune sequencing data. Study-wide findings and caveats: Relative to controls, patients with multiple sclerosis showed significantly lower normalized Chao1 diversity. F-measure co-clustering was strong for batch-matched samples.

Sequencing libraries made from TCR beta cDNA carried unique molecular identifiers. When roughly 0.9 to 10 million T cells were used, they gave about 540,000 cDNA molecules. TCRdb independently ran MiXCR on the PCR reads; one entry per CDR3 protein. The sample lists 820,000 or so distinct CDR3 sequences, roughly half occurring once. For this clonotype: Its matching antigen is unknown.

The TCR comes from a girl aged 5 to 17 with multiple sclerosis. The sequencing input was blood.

The DNA for the CDR3 is TGTGCCAGCAGCTTAGACCCGGGTGGGACAGACGAGCAGTACTTC. Translation: CASSLDPGGTDEQYF. V gene TRBV13 combines with J gene TRBJ2-7, with TRBD1 matching 7 bases. With V trimmed by 1 base and J by 5 bases, 8 bases remained unmatched. Germline V lookup: CDR1 PRHDT, CDR2 FYEKMQ (reference sequence). The CDR3 length is 15 residues.